This T cell receptor beta chain came from a study of blood T cell repertoires in COVID-19. Study as a whole: Italy, Spain and the United States were the sources of the convalescent and acute COVID-19 samples. From T cells, B-cell-depleted T cells, or PBMCs came the material, which was cDNA or gDNA.

Authors' methods: Estimation of nucleated cell counts was performed using reference gene primer amplification. The method was immunoSEQ multiplex PCR; TCRdb's version includes in-frame clones alone and lacks a portion of them. Clonal size and the V and J genes are those of that table, whereas D and trimming came from the DNA. The table lists about 300,000 clones, 85% to 90% of them singletons. The V gene end was trimmed by 5 bases and the J gene end by 3 bases; junction bases not matched to a gene: 3. The CDR3 has 12 residues. Germline V gene data show CDR1 as GTSNPN and CDR2 as SVGIG (reference sequence).

The chain couples TRBV30 to TRBJ1-1, with 7 bases identical to TRBD1. The TCR comes from a woman aged 40 to 49 who had recovered from COVID-19. The sample taken for sequencing was peripheral blood. The CDR3 protein is CAWAGQYTEAFF. The CDR3 DNA is TGTGCCTGGGCGGGACAGTACACTGAAGCTTTCTTT.